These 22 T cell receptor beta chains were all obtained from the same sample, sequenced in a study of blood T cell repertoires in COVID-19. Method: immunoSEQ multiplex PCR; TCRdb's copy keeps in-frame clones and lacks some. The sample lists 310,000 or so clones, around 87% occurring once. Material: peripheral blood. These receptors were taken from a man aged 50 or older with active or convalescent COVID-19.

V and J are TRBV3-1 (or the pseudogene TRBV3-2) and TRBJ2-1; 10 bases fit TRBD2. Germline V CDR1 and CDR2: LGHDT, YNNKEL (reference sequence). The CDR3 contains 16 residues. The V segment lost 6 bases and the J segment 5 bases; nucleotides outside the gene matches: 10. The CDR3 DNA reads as TGTGCCAGCAGACCCTCCCTAGCGGGGGCTGACAATGAGCAGTTCTTC. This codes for CASRPSLAGADNEQFF.

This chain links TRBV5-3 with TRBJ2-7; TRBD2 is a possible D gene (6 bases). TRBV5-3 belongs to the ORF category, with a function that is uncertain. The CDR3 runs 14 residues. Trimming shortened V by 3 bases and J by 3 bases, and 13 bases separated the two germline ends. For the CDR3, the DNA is TGTGCCAGAAGCTACCCCTTGGGAGGCTACGAGCAGTACTTC. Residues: CARSYPLGGYEQYF.

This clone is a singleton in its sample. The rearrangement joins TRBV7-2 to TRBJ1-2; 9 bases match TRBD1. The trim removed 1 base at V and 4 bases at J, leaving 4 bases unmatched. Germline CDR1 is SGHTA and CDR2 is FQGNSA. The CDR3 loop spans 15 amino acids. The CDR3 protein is CASSLVTGGSYGYTF. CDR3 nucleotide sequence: TGTGCCAGCAGCTTAGTGACAGGGGGTTCCTATGGCTACACCTTC. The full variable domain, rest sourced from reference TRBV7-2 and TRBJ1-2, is GAGVSQSPSNKVTEKGKDVELRCDPISGHTALYWYRQSLGQGLEFLIYFQGNSAPDKSGLPSDRFSAERTGGSVSTLTIQRTQQEDSAVYLCASSLVTGGSYGYTFGSGTRLTVV.

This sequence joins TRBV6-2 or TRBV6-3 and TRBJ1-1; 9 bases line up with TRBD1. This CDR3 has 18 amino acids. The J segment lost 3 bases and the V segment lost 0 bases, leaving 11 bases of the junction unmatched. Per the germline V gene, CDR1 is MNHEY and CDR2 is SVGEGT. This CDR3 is CASSYSRDRVTWDTEAFF. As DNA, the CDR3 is TGTGCCAGCAGTTACTCGAGGGACAGGGTGACGTGGGACACTGAAGCTTTCTTT.

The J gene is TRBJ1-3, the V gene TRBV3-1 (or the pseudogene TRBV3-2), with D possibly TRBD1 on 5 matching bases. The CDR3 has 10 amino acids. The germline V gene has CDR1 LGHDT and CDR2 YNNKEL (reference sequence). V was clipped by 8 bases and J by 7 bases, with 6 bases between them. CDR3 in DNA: TGTGCCAGCGGGGGGAACACCATATATTTT. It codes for CASGGNTIYF.

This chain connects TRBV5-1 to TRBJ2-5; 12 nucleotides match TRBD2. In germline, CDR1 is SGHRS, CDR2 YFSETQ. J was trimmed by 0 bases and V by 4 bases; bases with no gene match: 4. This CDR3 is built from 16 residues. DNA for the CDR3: TGCGCCAGCAGCCCAGGACTAGCGGGGAACCAAGAGACCCAGTACTTC. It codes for CASSPGLAGNQETQYF.

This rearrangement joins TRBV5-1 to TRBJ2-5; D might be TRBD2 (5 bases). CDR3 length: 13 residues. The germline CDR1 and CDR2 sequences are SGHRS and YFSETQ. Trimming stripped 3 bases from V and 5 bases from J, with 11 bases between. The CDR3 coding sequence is TGCGCCAGCAGCTCGGGGTCGGGGGAGACCCAGTACTTC. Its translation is CASSSGSGETQYF.

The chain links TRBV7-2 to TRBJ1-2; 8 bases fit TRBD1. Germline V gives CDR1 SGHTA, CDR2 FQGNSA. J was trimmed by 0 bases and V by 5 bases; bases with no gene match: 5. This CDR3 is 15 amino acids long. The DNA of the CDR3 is TGTGCCAGCAGCGCAACGGACAGGGCTAACTATGGCTACACCTTC. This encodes CASSATDRANYGYTF.

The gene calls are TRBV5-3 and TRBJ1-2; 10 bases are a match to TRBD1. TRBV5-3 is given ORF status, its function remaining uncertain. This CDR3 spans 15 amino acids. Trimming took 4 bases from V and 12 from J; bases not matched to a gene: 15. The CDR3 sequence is CARSQGTGDARRDTF. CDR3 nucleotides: TGTGCCAGAAGCCAAGGGACAGGGGACGCTCGCCGTGACACCTTC.

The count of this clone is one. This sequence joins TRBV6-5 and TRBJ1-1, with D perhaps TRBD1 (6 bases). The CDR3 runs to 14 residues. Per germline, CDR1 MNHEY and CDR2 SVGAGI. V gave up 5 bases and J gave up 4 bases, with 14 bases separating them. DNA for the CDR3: TGTGCCAGCAGTACAGGGTTTTCGGGCACTGAAGCTTTCTTT. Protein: CASSTGFSGTEAFF.

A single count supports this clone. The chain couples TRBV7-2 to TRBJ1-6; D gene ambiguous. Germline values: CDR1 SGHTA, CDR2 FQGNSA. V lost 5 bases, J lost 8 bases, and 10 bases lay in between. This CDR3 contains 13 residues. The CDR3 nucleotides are TGTGCCAGCAGCCCACGATCAGATTCACCCCTCCACTTT. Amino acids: CASSPRSDSPLHF.

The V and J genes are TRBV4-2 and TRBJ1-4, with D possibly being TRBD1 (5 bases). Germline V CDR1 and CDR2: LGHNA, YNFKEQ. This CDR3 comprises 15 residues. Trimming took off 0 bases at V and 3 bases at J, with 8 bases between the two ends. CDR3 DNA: TGTGCCAGCAGCCAAGAATCAGGGCCTAATGAAAAACTGTTTTTT. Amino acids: CASSQESGPNEKLFF.

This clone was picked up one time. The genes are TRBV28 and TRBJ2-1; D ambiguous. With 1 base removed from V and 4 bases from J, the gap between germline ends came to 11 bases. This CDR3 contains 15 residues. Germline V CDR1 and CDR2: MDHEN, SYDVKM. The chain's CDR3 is CASSLFTSSYNEQFF. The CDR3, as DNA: TGTGCCAGCAGTTTATTCACTTCTAGTTACAATGAGCAGTTCTTC.

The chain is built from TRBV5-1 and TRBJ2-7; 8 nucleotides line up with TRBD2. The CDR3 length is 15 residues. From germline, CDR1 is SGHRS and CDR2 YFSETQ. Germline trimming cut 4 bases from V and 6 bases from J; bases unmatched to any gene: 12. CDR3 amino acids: CASSTRGSGSSEQYF. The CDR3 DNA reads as TGCGCCAGCAGCACCCGAGGGAGCGGGAGCTCCGAGCAGTACTTC.

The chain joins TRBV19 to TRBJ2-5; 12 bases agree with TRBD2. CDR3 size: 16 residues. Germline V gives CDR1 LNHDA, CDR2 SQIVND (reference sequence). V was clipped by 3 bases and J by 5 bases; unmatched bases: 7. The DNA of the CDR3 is TGTGCCAGTAGTATTCTAGCGGGAGGGCCGGGGGAGACCCAGTACTTC. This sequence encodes CASSILAGGPGETQYF.

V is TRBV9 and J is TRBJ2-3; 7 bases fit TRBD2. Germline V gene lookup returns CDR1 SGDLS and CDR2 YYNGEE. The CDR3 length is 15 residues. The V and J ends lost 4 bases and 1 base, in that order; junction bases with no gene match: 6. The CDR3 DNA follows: TGTGCCAGCAGCTTAAGCGGGAAGGGCACAGATACGCAGTATTTT. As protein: CASSLSGKGTDTQYF.

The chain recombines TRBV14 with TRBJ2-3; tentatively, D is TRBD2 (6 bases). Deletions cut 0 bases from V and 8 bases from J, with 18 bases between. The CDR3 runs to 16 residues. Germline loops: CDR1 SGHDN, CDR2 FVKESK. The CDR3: CASSQDRGAPGGTQYF. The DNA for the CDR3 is TGTGCCAGCAGCCAAGATCGCGGGGCTCCCGGGGGTACGCAGTATTTT.

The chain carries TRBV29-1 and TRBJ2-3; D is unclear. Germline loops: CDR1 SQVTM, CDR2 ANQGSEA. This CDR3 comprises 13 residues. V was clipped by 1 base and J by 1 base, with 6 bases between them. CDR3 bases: TGCAGCGTTGAAGCGAGTGGCACAGATACGCAGTATTTT. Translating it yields CSVEASGTDTQYF.

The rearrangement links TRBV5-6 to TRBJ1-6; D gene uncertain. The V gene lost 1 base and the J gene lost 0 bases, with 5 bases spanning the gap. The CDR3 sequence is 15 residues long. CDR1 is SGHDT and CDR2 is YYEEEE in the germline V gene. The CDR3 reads CASSLLSSYNSPLHF. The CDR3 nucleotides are TGTGCCAGCAGCTTGCTGAGCTCCTATAATTCACCCCTCCACTTT.

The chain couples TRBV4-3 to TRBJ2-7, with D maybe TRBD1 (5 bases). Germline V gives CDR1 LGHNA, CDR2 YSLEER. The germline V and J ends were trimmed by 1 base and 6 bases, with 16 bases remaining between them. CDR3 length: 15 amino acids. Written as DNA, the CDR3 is TGCGCCAGCAGCCAAGCGGAAACAGGCCCTGGCGAGCAGTACTTC. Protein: CASSQAETGPGEQYF.

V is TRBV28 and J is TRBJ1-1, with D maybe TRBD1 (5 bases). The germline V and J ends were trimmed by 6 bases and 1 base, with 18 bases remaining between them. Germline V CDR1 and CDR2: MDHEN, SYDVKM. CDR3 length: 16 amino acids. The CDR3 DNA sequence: TGTGCCAGCAGACCGGCCCCTGACAGCTCGAACACTGAAGCTTTCTTT. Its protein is CASRPAPDSSNTEAFF. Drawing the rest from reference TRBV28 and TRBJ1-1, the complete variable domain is DVKVTQSSRYLVKRTGEKVFLECVQDMDHENMFWYRQDPGLGLRLIYFSYDVKMKEKGDIPEGYSVSREKKERFSLILESASTNQTSMYLCASRPAPDSSNTEAFFGQGTRLTVV.

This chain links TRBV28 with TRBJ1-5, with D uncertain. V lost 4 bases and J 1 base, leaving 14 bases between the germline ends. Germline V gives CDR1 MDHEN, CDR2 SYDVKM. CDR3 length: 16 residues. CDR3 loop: CASSYSPGGSNQPQHF. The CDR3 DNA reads TGTGCCAGCAGTTATTCCCCAGGTGGAAGCAATCAGCCCCAGCATTTT.